What follows are 20 T cell receptor beta chains derived from one specimen sequenced in a study of long-term antiretroviral therapy in people with HIV. immunoSEQ v3.0 was run at survey level. The protocol was immunoSEQ multiplex PCR, while the TCRdb copy is restricted to in-frame clones and leaves out a portion. The table has 30,000 to 50,000 clones, around 88% seen once. The starting material was unsorted PBMCs, obtained just before starting antiretroviral therapy. These receptors originate from a woman between 18 and 29 years old with HIV.

The chain couples TRBV18 to TRBJ1-2; TRBD1 matches at 7 bases. The CDR3 extends over 13 amino acids. CDR1 is KGHSH and CDR2 is LQKENI in the germline V gene. Unmatched junction bases numbered 2, after V lost 3 bases and J lost 4 bases. Here the CDR3 reads CASSPGTVYGYTF. The CDR3 DNA follows: TGTGCCAGCTCACCCGGGACAGTCTATGGCTACACCTTC.

The V call is TRBV18, the J call TRBJ1-5; D is ambiguous. V was shortened by 3 bases and J by 3 bases, with 15 bases between the two germline ends. Germline lookup yields CDR1 KGHSH and CDR2 LQKENI. The CDR3 sequence is 16 residues long. The CDR3 protein is CASSPSPRPHNQPQHF. Written as DNA, the CDR3 is TGTGCCAGCTCACCTTCTCCGAGACCTCACAATCAGCCCCAGCATTTT.

The chain is built from TRBV28 and TRBJ2-1, with 8 bases aligning to TRBD1. In germline, CDR1 is MDHEN, CDR2 SYDVKM. CDR3 length equals 16 residues. The junction had 11 bases not matched to a gene; V was cut back by 6 bases and J by 4 bases. The CDR3 sequence is CASSPLGTGHYNEQFF. The CDR3 DNA reads as TGTGCCAGCAGCCCACTGGGGACAGGTCATTACAATGAGCAGTTCTTC.

The rearrangement links TRBV5-1 to TRBJ2-5, with TRBD2 identical over 8 bases. J gave up 2 bases and V 4 bases, and 10 bases lay outside the gene matches. The CDR3 is made up of 16 amino acids. Germline CDR1 SGHRS, CDR2 YFSETQ. In DNA form, the CDR3 reads TGCGCCAGCAGCCCCACTAGCGGAGAGCCTCAAGAGACCCAGTACTTC. Translation: CASSPTSGEPQETQYF.

The J gene is TRBJ2-7, the V gene TRBV28; tentatively, D is TRBD1 or TRBD2 (5 bases each). Germline V gene data show CDR1 as MDHEN and CDR2 as SYDVKM. Trimming removed 4 bases from V and 3 bases from J, with 7 bases in between. This CDR3 is built from 12 residues. The CDR3 sequence: CASSWGFYEQYF. The CDR3 DNA reads as TGTGCCAGCAGTTGGGGGTTCTACGAGCAGTACTTC.

The CDR3: CASSQQPPSRGGDIHEQFF. In DNA form, the CDR3 reads TGCGCCAGCAGCCAGCAGCCCCCGTCCCGAGGGGGGGACATCCATGAGCAGTTCTTC. The chain employs TRBV4-3 and TRBJ2-1, with D possibly TRBD2 on 7 matching bases. V dropped 3 bases and J dropped 8 bases, with 29 bases sitting between them. The CDR3 has 19 residues. From germline, CDR1 is LGHNA and CDR2 YSLEER.

The gene calls are TRBV7-2 and TRBJ1-1; the D gene is possibly TRBD1 (6 bases). The V end was cut by 2 bases, the J end by 5 bases, with 9 bases between. Germline V gene data show CDR1 as SGHTA and CDR2 as FQGNSA. This CDR3 comprises 13 residues. In DNA form, the CDR3 reads TGTGCCAGCAGCTTACAGGGGAAAACTGAAGCTTTCTTT. The encoded protein is CASSLQGKTEAFF.

This CDR3 is CASSTDRVAGGRGLGYEQFF. CDR3 in DNA: TGTGCCAGCAGCACCGACCGCGTGGCGGGAGGGAGGGGGTTGGGCTATGAGCAGTTCTTC. The chain joins TRBV7-3 to TRBJ2-1, with TRBD2 matching over 9 bases. V shed 5 bases and J 8 bases; nucleotides not matched to a gene: 25. The CDR3 length is 20 residues. CDR1 and CDR2 (germline): SGHTA, FQGTGA.

V is TRBV27 and J is TRBJ1-2; D remains ambiguous. This CDR3 contains 12 residues. V was shortened by 2 bases and J by 4 bases, with 5 bases between the two germline ends. Germline loops: CDR1 MNHEY, CDR2 SMNVEV (reference sequence). The CDR3 spells CASSLQPYGYTF. In DNA form, the CDR3 reads TGTGCCAGCAGTTTACAGCCCTATGGCTACACCTTC.

J is TRBJ1-2 and V is TRBV5-4, with a tentative D call TRBD1 (6 bases). Germline V gene lookup returns CDR1 SGHNT and CDR2 YYREEE (reference sequence). The CDR3 sequence is 14 residues long. Trimming pared 3 bases from V and 8 bases from J, leaving 17 bases between. This chain's CDR3 is CASSSHRDMGGYTF. CDR3 bases: TGTGCCAGCAGCTCCCACAGGGATATGGGCGGCTACACCTTC.

DNA for the CDR3: TGTGCCAGCAGTGATGAAGAGACCCAGTACTTC. This codes for CASSDEETQYF. This chain links TRBV25-1 with TRBJ2-5; D call uncertain. V lost 3 bases to trimming and J lost 3 bases, with 2 bases between them. The CDR3 is 11 amino acids. The germline gives CDR1 MGHDK, CDR2 SYGVNS.

This rearrangement joins TRBV4-3 to TRBJ2-5; possibly TRBD2 for D (6 bases). Germline CDR1 reads LGHNA; CDR2 reads YSLEER. The CDR3 runs to 15 residues. Trimming removed 0 bases from V and 5 bases from J, with 13 bases in between. CDR3 loop: CASSQDIRGWETQYF. CDR3 nucleotide sequence: TGCGCCAGCAGCCAAGATATCCGGGGGTGGGAGACCCAGTACTTC.

This rearrangement joins TRBV7-8 to TRBJ1-3, with D possibly TRBD1 on 5 matching bases. Germline V gene data show CDR1 as SGHVS and CDR2 as FQNEAQ. The CDR3 contains 16 residues. Trimming removed 1 base from V and 3 bases from J, with 13 bases in between. CDR3 protein: CASSLGRGKNGNTIYF. In DNA, the CDR3 is TGTGCCAGCAGCTTAGGGAGGGGAAAAAATGGAAACACCATATATTTT.

The chain links TRBV4-3 to TRBJ2-3; 10 positions match TRBD2. Germline CDR1 LGHNA, CDR2 YSLEER. The CDR3 is 16 amino acids. V lost 4 bases to trimming and J lost 2 bases; unmatched junction nucleotides: 6. The CDR3 DNA is TGCGCCAGCAGCCGTGACGGGACTAGCGACACAGATACGCAGTATTTT. This encodes CASSRDGTSDTDTQYF.

V usage is TRBV4-3 and J usage is TRBJ1-5; TRBD1 might be the D (6 bases). Per the germline V gene, CDR1 is LGHNA and CDR2 is YSLEER. Trimming removed 0 bases from V and 6 bases from J, with 18 bases in between. CDR3 length: 17 amino acids. This chain's CDR3 is CASSQDLGHPAGQPQHF. In nucleotides, the CDR3 is TGCGCCAGCAGCCAAGATCTGGGACACCCAGCGGGTCAGCCCCAGCATTTT.

The V call is TRBV11-2, the J call TRBJ2-7; no definite D call. Germline CDR1 and CDR2: SGHAT and FQNNGV. Trimming removed 3 bases from V and 0 bases from J, with 3 bases in between. This CDR3 region has 12 residues. The CDR3 region has the DNA TGTGCCAGCAGCTTCTTCTCCTACGAGCAGTACTTC. Protein: CASSFFSYEQYF.

V is TRBV7-8 and J is TRBJ2-1, with 9 bases that match TRBD2. V dropped 2 bases and J dropped 9; count of bases not matched to a gene: 8. This CDR3 has 15 residues. Germline V gene data show CDR1 as SGHVS and CDR2 as FQNEAQ. This CDR3 is CASSLFAGGPSEQFF. CDR3 in DNA: TGTGCCAGCAGCTTATTTGCGGGAGGGCCGAGTGAGCAGTTCTTC.

The CDR3 nucleotides are TGCAGCGTTGAATTGCAGGGTCCCTACGAGCAGTACTTC. It codes for CSVELQGPYEQYF. The V and J genes are TRBV29-1 and TRBJ2-7; the D gene is possibly TRBD1 (5 bases). This CDR3 region has 13 residues. Germline CDR1 and CDR2: SQVTM and ANQGSEA. The V gene lost 2 bases and the J gene lost 2 bases, with 10 bases spanning the gap.

V usage is TRBV28 and J usage is TRBJ2-1; 8 bases map to TRBD1. The junction had 3 bases not matched to a gene; V was cut back by 3 bases and J by 2 bases. Germline CDR1 MDHEN, CDR2 SYDVKM. This CDR3 is 15 amino acids long. The CDR3 nucleotides are TGTGCCAGCAGTTTGACAGGGGAAACCTACAATGAGCAGTTCTTC. The encoded protein is CASSLTGETYNEQFF.

The rearrangement uses TRBV6-6 and TRBJ1-5, with D possibly matching TRBD1 (5 bases). Trimming took 8 bases from V and 6 from J, leaving 23 bases between them. From germline, CDR1 is MNHNY and CDR2 SVGAGI (reference sequence). The CDR3 has 16 amino acids. The CDR3 coding sequence is TGTGCCAGCGGTCTACCCGACTCCAGGGTATCTCAGCCCCAGCATTTT. This encodes CASGLPDSRVSQPQHF.